These T cell receptor beta chains were read from a single sample in a study of T cell responses to AZD1222 COVID-19 vaccine. Produced via immunoSEQ multiplex PCR; TCRdb's table is partial and in-frame only. The sample shows 90,000 to 150,000 clones, roughly 87% of them seen only once. The sample consisted of peripheral blood, taken on day 0 of AZD1222 vaccination. The receptors shown here come from an adult in good health. CDR3s include the opening cysteine and the closing phenylalanine or tryptophan. The order of the fields is clone size, V gene, CDR3 protein. Clone size is shown for a subset of rows, as once, few, many or a class of expanded clone.

. TRBV6-2/TRBV6-3 CASSPQEWAQYF
. TRBV19 CASSAMGGHQPQHF
. TRBV18 CASSPRAQGEQYF
once TRBV4-3 CASSQDYGGKTQYF
. TRBV5-6 CASSLASRTGNTIYF
. TRBV7-9 CASSPKGLAGAQETQYF
. TRBV7-6 CASSFSVAGGYEQYF
. TRBV27 CAASSETSTDTQYF
few TRBV18 CASSPGTGRETQYF
. TRBV5-1 CASSLLSETSGSTDTQYF
once TRBV28 CASSSGGTGDEKLFF
. TRBV6-5 CASSLGTGSHEQYF
. TRBV5-5 CASSLEALMNTEAFF
. TRBV7-9 CASSLYGDEKLFF
. TRBV30 CAWSVGAGGVNEQFF
. TRBV6-4 CASSDQAGDTQYF
. TRBV5-4 CASSLGRQTYTEAFF
. TRBV7-6 CASSSGPQTGTGLSGNTIYF
. TRBV20-1 CSASSPNTGELFF
. TRBV6-5 CASRTGGSYNEQFF
. TRBV24-1 CATSDSPRSGANVLTF
. TRBV7-9 CASSLALRTLAYNEQFF
. TRBV9 CASSGQGFETQYF
. TRBV7-3 CASSPASGGEQFF
. TRBV18 CASSPTSMVGYEQYF
. TRBV18 CASSPAGGTGNEQFF
few TRBV15 CATSRGQGHSPLHF
. TRBV18 CASSPGLRSEAFF
. TRBV2 CASSQSASNQPQHF
many TRBV4-3 CASSSQLGETGELFF
few TRBV7-9 CATDQRMSYNEQFF
. TRBV7-9 CASSLGEHLNTEAFF
. TRBV5-5 CASTFGDRGPDTQYF
. TRBV25-1 CASSEPSGSYNSPLHF
. TRBV28 CATMRGLREQYF
. TRBV19 CASSILGGGVYMNTEAFF
. TRBV30 CAWRAIPGTGGYEQFF
. TRBV28 CATLDRGLSYEQYF
. TRBV5-4 CASSTAGASGETQYF
. TRBV4-1 CASSQDRNYGYTF
few TRBV19 CATISAGTGHTGELFF
. TRBV10-2 CASSERLRERSNEQFF
. TRBV6-6 CASSWTENTEAFF
. TRBV5-1 CASSLTGQGEAFF
. TRBV11-3 CASSLARGDRAMNTEAFF
. TRBV4-3 CASSPGQGANQPQHF
. TRBV14 CASSHGGDGEQYF
. TRBV29-1 CSVPSQGKPSCEQYF
. TRBV18 CASSSTAMNTEAFF
. TRBV14 CASSQNTGLLNTIYF
. TRBV6-5 CASSYSGGTYEQYF
. TRBV5-8 CASSLGQGSEKLFF
. TRBV5-6 CASSLGQLQETQYF
. TRBV27 CASSLLGAGYGTGELFF
once TRBV5-1 CASTGRGGGPGQETQYF
. TRBV5-1 CASSLVAGGSREQFF
. TRBV28 CASRSGGEAFF